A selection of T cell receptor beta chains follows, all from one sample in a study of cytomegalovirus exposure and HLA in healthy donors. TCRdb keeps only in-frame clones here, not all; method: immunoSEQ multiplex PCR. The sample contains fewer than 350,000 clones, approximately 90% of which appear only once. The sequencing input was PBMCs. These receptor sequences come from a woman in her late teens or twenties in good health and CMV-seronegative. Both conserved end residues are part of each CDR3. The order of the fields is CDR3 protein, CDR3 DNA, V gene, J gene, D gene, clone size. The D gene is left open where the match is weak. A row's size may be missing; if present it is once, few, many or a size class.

CASSRPGGSGGYTF	TGTGCCAGTAGTAGACCAGGGGGCTCTGGAGGCTACACCTTC	TRBV19	TRBJ1-2	TRBD1	.
CASRQDGLAGRGTQYF	TGCGCCAGCAGACAGGATGGATTAGCGGGTCGCGGGACCCAGTACTTC	TRBV5-1	TRBJ2-5	TRBD2	.
CASSPYPGEAFF	TGCGCCAGCAGCCCATACCCAGGTGAAGCTTTCTTT	TRBV4-1	TRBJ1-1	.	.
CASSLQYRDYGYTF	TGTGCCAGCAGCTTACAGTACAGAGACTATGGCTACACCTTC	TRBV7-2	TRBJ1-2	.	once
CASSERQGEGGYTF	TGTGCCAGCAGTGAAAGACAGGGGGAGGGTGGCTACACCTTC	TRBV2	TRBJ1-2	TRBD1	.
CASSSGAGGTQYF	TGTGCCAGCAGCTCTGGGGCCGGGGGTACGCAGTATTTT	TRBV7-7	TRBJ2-3	.	few
CASSPPLTGLASGTTYEQYF	TGTGCCAGCTCACCACCTTTAACCGGTCTCGCTAGCGGGACTACCTACGAGCAGTACTTC	TRBV18	TRBJ2-7	TRBD2	.
CAWRRWEGVTDTQYF	TGTGCCTGGAGACGTTGGGAGGGAGTCACAGATACGCAGTATTTT	TRBV30	TRBJ2-3	TRBD2	.
CASSSLGGHGNYGYTF	TGTGCCAGCAGTTCCCTGGGGGGGCACGGGAACTATGGCTACACCTTC	TRBV6-5	TRBJ1-2	.	.
CASTVQGYEQYF	TGTGCCAGCACCGTACAGGGCTACGAGCAGTACTTC	TRBV28	TRBJ2-7	.	few
CASRDLTGGAYEQYF	TGTGCCAGCAGAGACCTGACAGGCGGAGCGTACGAGCAGTACTTC	TRBV2	TRBJ2-7	.	.
CASSRDRRDNEQFF	TGTGCCAGCAGTAGGGACAGAAGAGACAATGAGCAGTTCTTC	TRBV6-4	TRBJ2-1	TRBD1	.
CASSRQGAGEQYF	TGCGCCAGCAGCCGACAGGGGGCGGGGGAGCAGTACTTC	TRBV10-1	TRBJ2-7	TRBD1	.
CASSQSGSGYNEQFF	TGTGCCAGCAGCCAAAGCGGGAGTGGGTACAATGAGCAGTTCTTC	TRBV7-2	TRBJ2-1	TRBD2	.
CASSYAIGQMNTEAFF	TGTGCCAGCAGTTACGCCATCGGACAGATGAACACTGAAGCTTTCTTT	TRBV6-5	TRBJ1-1	.	.
CASSALAESTDTQYF	TGTGCCAGCAGTGCACTAGCGGAAAGCACAGATACGCAGTATTTT	TRBV2	TRBJ2-3	TRBD2	.
CASRRADRGEQYF	TGTGCCAGCAGGAGGGCGGACAGGGGGGAGCAGTACTTC	TRBV25-1	TRBJ2-7	TRBD1	.
CASSSRGSQNPFRMNTEAFF	TGTGCCAGCAGCTCAAGGGGGTCCCAAAACCCGTTTCGGATGAACACTGAAGCTTTCTTT	TRBV7-3	TRBJ1-1	.	.
CASSQQGYNEQFF	TGCGCCAGCTCCCAGCAGGGCTACAATGAGCAGTTCTTC	TRBV5-1	TRBJ2-1	.	.
CASSYSNEGNTEAFF	TGTGCCAGCAGTTACTCGAATGAGGGGAACACTGAAGCTTTCTTT	TRBV6-5	TRBJ1-1	.	.
CASSPSTSGSEQYF	TGTGCCAGCTCACCAAGTACTAGCGGGAGTGAGCAGTACTTC	TRBV18	TRBJ2-7	TRBD2	once
CASSLVQFQETQYF	TGTGCCAGCAGCTTGGTTCAGTTTCAAGAGACCCAGTACTTC	TRBV5-6	TRBJ2-5	.	.
CASRPPGTMNTEAFF	TGTGCCAGCAGGCCCCCCGGGACAATGAACACTGAAGCTTTCTTT	TRBV28	TRBJ1-1	.	.
CASTSTGLNYEQYF	TGCGCCAGCACATCAACAGGTTTGAACTACGAGCAGTACTTC	TRBV5-1	TRBJ2-7	.	.
CASSFRGAGNTIYF	TGTGCCAGCAGTTTTCGGGGGGCTGGAAACACCATATATTTT	TRBV6-5	TRBJ1-3	.	few
CSDLSSGRTSSSYNEQFF	TGCAGCGACCTGTCTAGCGGGAGGACCTCGAGCTCCTACAATGAGCAGTTCTTC	TRBV29-1	TRBJ2-1	TRBD2	.
CASSPERTSGSTGELFF	TGTGCCAGCAGCCCAGAGAGGACTAGCGGGAGTACCGGGGAGCTGTTTTTT	TRBV25-1	TRBJ2-2	TRBD2	.
CASSLEAGNTEAFF	TGTGCCAGCAGCTTAGAGGCAGGGAACACTGAAGCTTTCTTT	TRBV7-9	TRBJ1-1	.	.
CASSEAHRVRETQYF	TGTGCCAGCAGTGAAGCGCACAGGGTGCGAGAGACCCAGTACTTC	TRBV6-1	TRBJ2-5	.	.
CASLERRPNYGYTF	TGTGCCAGCCTAGAAAGGCGTCCCAACTATGGCTACACCTTC	TRBV2	TRBJ1-2	.	.
CASSRGHPYGYTF	TGTGCCAGCAGCAGGGGACACCCTTATGGCTACACCTTC	TRBV5-8	TRBJ1-2	.	.
CASGQFSNQPQHF	TGTGCCAGCGGACAGTTCTCCAATCAGCCCCAGCATTTT	TRBV10-3	TRBJ1-5	.	.
CAISADRGQYEQYF	TGTGCCATCAGTGCCGACAGGGGGCAGTACGAGCAGTACTTC	TRBV10-3	TRBJ2-7	TRBD1	.
CASSLGGGRATGELFF	TGTGCCAGCAGCTTAGGGGGTGGGAGGGCCACCGGGGAGCTGTTTTTT	TRBV7-2	TRBJ2-2	TRBD2	.
CATSRDQPGGSYGYTF	TGTGCCACCAGCAGAGATCAACCGGGGGGTTCCTATGGCTACACCTTC	TRBV15	TRBJ1-2	.	.
CASSSAGTLVGQFF	TGTGCCAGCAGCTCCGCCGGGACTCTGGTTGGGCAGTTCTTC	TRBV5-6	TRBJ2-1	.	.
CASARGTSPTEQYF	TGTGCCAGCGCTCGAGGGACTAGCCCTACCGAGCAGTACTTC	TRBV7-2	TRBJ2-7	TRBD2	.
CATSRGGGERSNF	TGTGCCACCAGCAGAGGAGGGGGGGAGCGGTCGAACTTC	TRBV15	TRBJ2-7	.	.
CASSHPSDTQYF	TGTGCCAGCAGCCACCCATCCGATACGCAGTATTTT	TRBV14	TRBJ2-3	.	.
CASEGQTNEQFF	TGTGCCAGTGAAGGACAGACCAATGAGCAGTTCTTC	TRBV6-1	TRBJ2-1	.	.
CASSFEASTDTQYF	TGTGCCAGCAGCTTTGAGGCCAGCACAGATACGCAGTATTTT	TRBV7-8	TRBJ2-3	.	once
CASSPRTRGNEQFF	TGTGCCAGCAGCCCCAGGACCCGGGGCAATGAGCAGTTCTTC	TRBV13	TRBJ2-1	.	.
CASTPRDYVYNEQFF	TGTGCCAGCACCCCCCGGGACTACGTGTACAATGAGCAGTTCTTC	TRBV7-9	TRBJ2-1	TRBD2	.
CASSQVMSYEQYF	TGTGCCAGCAGCCAAGTAATGTCGTACGAGCAGTACTTC	TRBV14	TRBJ2-7	.	.
CASSRTSDEQYF	TGTGCCAGCAGTCGGACTAGCGACGAGCAGTACTTC	TRBV6-6	TRBJ2-7	TRBD2	.
CASSTGRPESPLHF	TGTGCCAGCAGTACCGGGAGGCCCGAATCACCCCTCCACTTT	TRBV28	TRBJ1-6	.	.
CASRLQGAGQPQHF	TGTGCCAGCAGGCTACAGGGGGCCGGTCAGCCCCAGCATTTT	TRBV27	TRBJ1-5	TRBD1	.
CASSSRLAGGVEQFF	TGCGCCAGCAGCTCTAGACTAGCGGGAGGGGTTGAGCAGTTCTTC	TRBV5-1	TRBJ2-1	TRBD2	.
CASSSGGAQDTQYF	TGTGCCAGCAGCTCCGGGGGAGCTCAAGATACGCAGTATTTT	TRBV11-2	TRBJ2-3	.	.
CASSLSIGLGGARDLNTEAFF	TGTGCCAGCAGTTTATCTATCGGGTTGGGGGGGGCCCGGGACCTTAACACTGAAGCTTTCTTT	TRBV27	TRBJ1-1	.	.
CASSLREETQYF	TGTGCCAGCAGCTTAAGGGAGGAGACCCAGTACTTC	TRBV7-9	TRBJ2-5	.	.
CASSRNPGQGTDTQYF	TGTGCCAGTAGTAGAAACCCGGGACAGGGAACAGATACGCAGTATTTT	TRBV19	TRBJ2-3	TRBD1	.